Sequencing of this T cell receptor beta chain was carried out in a study of T-cell memory formation after mild COVID-19 (dated by TCRdb to the early 2020s). About the study as a whole: TCR sequence clusters from the two donors were largely donor specific. T-cell clones expanding and contracting after mild COVID-19 in a couple of donors were tracked by longitudinal TCRalpha and TCRbeta repertoire sequencing. Two young, previously healthy adult volunteers made up the cohort, one male and one female.

The data were produced on an Illumina NovaSeq 6000. TCRalpha and TCRbeta cDNA libraries were built by 5'RACE with constant-segment primers, adding sample barcodes and unique molecular identifiers. Trizol reagent was used to extract RNA from every sample. Amplification of the libraries took two PCR steps, and the second step added a second sample barcode plus Illumina TruSeq adapters. The libraries were sequenced on an Illumina NovaSeq using 2 x 150 bp paired-end reads. Per the source publication's procedure: Reads were demultiplexed and collapsed into UMI-guided consensus sequences with migec v1.2.7. Using mixcr v2.1.11, UMI consensuses were aligned to TRA and TRB V and J templates and then assembled into clonotypes. A clonotype was counted as expanded or contracted only if both edgeR and NoisET called the change significant, with noise models trained on biological replicates. For edgeR calls, the thresholds were a false discovery rate-adjusted p below 0.01 and a log2 fold-change of 1. As an exploratory analysis of dynamics, max-normalized trajectories of the 1000 most abundant clonotypes were examined by PCA with hierarchical clustering. Separately sequenced CD4+ and CD8+ repertoires were used to assign a CD4 or CD8 phenotype to each responding clone. The raw public reads went through TCRdb reprocessing: fastp at Q25, MiXCR clone calling, in-frame beta chains kept. Under each unique CDR3 protein, matching rows form one entry showing the most common genes and DNA. The V and J calls come from TCRdb's annotation, not from the publication. The sample records 410,000 or so distinct CDR3 sequences, about a quarter of which are singletons. The ten largest make up around 13% of the sample.

On the study overall, not on this receptor specifically: The study covered only a couple of mild cases, and larger cohorts including severe cases with pre-infection samples were considered necessary. Clones contracting from day 15 to 85 had balanced CD4/CD8 phenotypes, while a second wave expanding from day 15 to 37 was biased towards CD4+. The second-wave clones that peaked on day 37 were not confirmed to be SARS-CoV-2 specific. Some responding clones were found in pre-infection memory, which suggests that pre-existing cross-reactive memory T cells took part in the SARS-CoV-2 response. Contracting CD4+ clones appeared mostly in the CM and EM memory subsets, whereas CD8+ clones were enriched in EMRA.

A few counts support this clonotype. The target of this receptor is not known. The sample holds no much larger clone one base away, and base qualities are not on file. Taken from the germline V gene, the CDR1 and CDR2 loops are LGHNA and YNFKEQ. The CDR3 holds 19 amino acids from the cysteine to the phenylalanine. Kept here is only the CDR3 DNA, which spans 57 bases and is read in frame from base 1. V is pared back by 4 bases and J by 0 bases, with 23 bases lying between the germline termini. Ficoll-Paque density gradient centrifugation was used to isolate PBMCs. The sequence is built from TRBV4-2 and TRBJ2-3; TRBD2 is a possible D gene, resting on 6 matching bases. Material for sequencing was PBMCs or a T cell subset sorted from them (not recorded which). The TCR comes from an adult woman who had mild COVID-19 (a few samples of this study predate the infection). The sample titles of this study are shuffled in the database, so cell type and time point are left out; the donor was told from shared clones. The CDR3 protein is CASSRGRLDSVMSTDTQYF. DNA sequence: TGTGCCAGCAGCCGAGGAAGACTAGACAGTGTCATGAGCACAGATACGCAGTATTTT.